The 3 T cell receptor beta chains in this list originate from one sample, sequenced in a study of T cells in Graves' hyperthyroidism and ophthalmopathy. Template material for amplifying TCR beta CDR3 regions consisted of RNA transcripts. An initial round of RT-PCR targeting the TCR CDR3 relied on the HTBI primer set. MiXCR, run by TCRdb on the multiplex PCR reads, gives a single entry per CDR3 protein. This sample has under 750,000 distinct CDR3 sequences, with around 19% found just once. Input material: blood. Receptor source: a woman in her fifties or sixties with Graves' hyperthyroidism that later progressed to Graves' ophthalmopathy.

The CDR3 nucleotides read TGTGCCAGCAGTATACTACAGGGGATTGGAAACACCATATATTTT. It is translated as CASSILQGIGNTIYF. The V gene is TRBV6-1, the J gene TRBJ1-3, with 7 bases matching TRBD1. V lost 5 bases to trimming and J lost 3 bases; unmatched junction nucleotides: 7. The CDR3 covers 15 residues. The V gene's germline CDR1 is MNHNS and CDR2 SASEGT.

The CDR3 DNA reads TGTGCCAGCATTAATAGCGGGGTCTCCTACAATGAGCAGTTCTTC. This translates into CASINSGVSYNEQFF. This chain connects TRBV12-3 or TRBV12-4 to TRBJ2-1; the match to TRBD2 covers 8 bases. The CDR3 is 15 amino acids. Trimming removed 7 bases from V and 0 bases from J; junction bases left unmatched: 5.

This clonotype has at least ten counts. The chain carries TRBV11-1 and TRBJ1-2; D not resolved. Trimming left V 2 bases short and J 6 bases short, with 10 bases between. The CDR3 sequence is 13 residues long. The germline gives CDR1 SGHAT, CDR2 FQDESV (reference sequence). CDR3 amino acids: CASSLMEEHGYTF. In DNA form, the CDR3 reads TGTGCCAGCAGCTTAATGGAAGAACATGGCTACACCTTC.